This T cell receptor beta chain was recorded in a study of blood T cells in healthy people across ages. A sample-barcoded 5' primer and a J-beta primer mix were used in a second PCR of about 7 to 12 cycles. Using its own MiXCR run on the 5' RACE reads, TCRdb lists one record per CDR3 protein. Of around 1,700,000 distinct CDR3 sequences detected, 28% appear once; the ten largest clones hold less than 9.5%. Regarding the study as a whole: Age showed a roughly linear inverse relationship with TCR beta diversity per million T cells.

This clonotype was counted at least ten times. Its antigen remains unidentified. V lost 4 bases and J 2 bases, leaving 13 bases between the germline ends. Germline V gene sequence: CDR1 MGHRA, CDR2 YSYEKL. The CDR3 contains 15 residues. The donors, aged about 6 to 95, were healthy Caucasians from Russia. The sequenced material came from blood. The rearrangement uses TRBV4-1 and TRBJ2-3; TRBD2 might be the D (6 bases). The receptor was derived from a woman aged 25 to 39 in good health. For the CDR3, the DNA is TGCGCCAGCAGCCCCGAGGTAGCGGACACAGATACGCAGTATTTT. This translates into CASSPEVADTDTQYF.